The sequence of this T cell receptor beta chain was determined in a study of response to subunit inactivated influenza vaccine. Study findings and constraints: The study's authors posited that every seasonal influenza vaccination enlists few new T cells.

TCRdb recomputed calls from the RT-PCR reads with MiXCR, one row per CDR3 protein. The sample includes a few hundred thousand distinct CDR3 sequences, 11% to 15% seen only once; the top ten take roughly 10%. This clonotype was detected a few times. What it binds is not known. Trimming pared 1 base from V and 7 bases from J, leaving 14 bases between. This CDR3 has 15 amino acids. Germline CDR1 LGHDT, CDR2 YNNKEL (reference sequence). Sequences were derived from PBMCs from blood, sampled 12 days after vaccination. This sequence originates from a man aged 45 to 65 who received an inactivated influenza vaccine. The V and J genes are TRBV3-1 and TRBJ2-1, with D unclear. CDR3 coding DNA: TGTGCCAGCAGCCAAGTCCCCAGTGGGGTAAATGAGCAGTTCTTC. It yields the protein CASSQVPSGVNEQFF.